This entry describes one TCR beta chain. Its antigen is still unknown. Sampled while nominally healthy, donors likely had unrecorded immune exposures. The data were obtained in a study of cytomegalovirus exposure and HLA in healthy donors. Whole-study findings and limits: TCR beta chain V- and J-gene trimming was linked, in a later analysis, to a missense variant in DCLRE1C. Highest at DRB1 and lowest at HLA-C, TCR association rates differed among HLA loci in a later analysis. According to a later analysis, most TCR beta chains associated with CMV appeared HLA-restricted.

Germline V CDR1 and CDR2: MNHEY, SMNVEV (reference sequence). Trimming took 2 bases from V and 4 from J, leaving 6 bases between them. The CDR3 loop spans 13 amino acids. Both 60 Vbeta primers and 13 Jbeta primers went into the PCR. Measured with immunoSEQ multiplex PCR; TCRdb has only the in-frame clones, and not every one. The repertoire has about 110,000 clones, about 70% of them found once; the top ten carry approximately 0.9%. The sequenced sample consisted of PBMCs. This sequence originates from a woman in her twenties or thirties in good health and CMV-seronegative. V and J are TRBV27 and TRBJ1-3; possible D gene TRBD1, 5 bases. The CDR3 DNA reads as TGTGCCAGCAGTTTACGGGGGGGAAACACCATATATTTT. Protein: CASSLRGGNTIYF.